This T cell receptor beta chain was recorded in a study of cytomegalovirus exposure and HLA in healthy donors. Overall study findings and caveats: Cytomegalovirus-associated status was assigned to some 160 TCR beta chains. For most TCR beta V segments, an earlier analysis put the productive rate at about 90% or about 30% of the time. V- and J-gene trimming of TCR beta was linked (in a later analysis) to a missense DCLRE1C variant. In a later analysis, HLA-C alleles had the fewest associated TCRs, DRB1 alleles the most.

With regard to this clone: Its antigen remains unknown.

There are 13 residues in the CDR3. CDR1 LNHDA and CDR2 SQIVND come from the germline V gene (reference sequence). Trimming left V 6 bases short and J 3 bases short, with 10 bases between. The primer mix had 60 Vbeta and 13 Jbeta primers. TCRdb's table, derived via immunoSEQ multiplex PCR, lists solely in-frame clones and lacks some. The table lists some 130,000 clones, just under 80% of them singletons. Sequencing input: PBMCs. The chain carries TRBV19 and TRBJ2-3; TRBD2 might be the D (5 bases). The sequence was obtained from a man younger than 40 in good health. CDR3 sequence (DNA): TGTGCCAGTAGGCTGAGAGGGACAGATACGCAGTATTTT. It is translated as CASRLRGTDTQYF.